This T cell receptor beta chain was recorded in a study of blood T cell repertoires in COVID-19. Study as a whole: The United States, Italy and Spain were the sources of the acute and convalescent COVID-19 samples. In each case, the material was cDNA or gDNA derived from T cells, B-cell-depleted T cells, or PBMCs.

CDR3 length: 15 amino acids. V was clipped by 3 bases and J by 0 bases; unmatched bases: 4. Germline lookup yields CDR1 KGHSH and CDR2 LQKENI. This clone was counted only a few times. In the authors' workflow: Scientists estimated how many nucleated cells there were by amplifying reference gene primers. TCRdb's copy holds only in-frame clones and misses some; the assay was immunoSEQ multiplex PCR. V, J and clone size derive from that table, while D and trimming were established from the DNA sequence. The sample holds about 200,000 clones; more than 65% are singletons and the top ten take 9.7%. The sequenced material came from peripheral blood. The chain carries TRBV18 and TRBJ1-2; TRBD1 agrees at 7 bases. This TCR came from a man aged 50 to 59 with active or convalescent COVID-19. The CDR3, as DNA: TGTGCCAGCTCACCCGAAGGACAGGCTAACTATGGCTACACCTTC. Translated: CASSPEGQANYGYTF.